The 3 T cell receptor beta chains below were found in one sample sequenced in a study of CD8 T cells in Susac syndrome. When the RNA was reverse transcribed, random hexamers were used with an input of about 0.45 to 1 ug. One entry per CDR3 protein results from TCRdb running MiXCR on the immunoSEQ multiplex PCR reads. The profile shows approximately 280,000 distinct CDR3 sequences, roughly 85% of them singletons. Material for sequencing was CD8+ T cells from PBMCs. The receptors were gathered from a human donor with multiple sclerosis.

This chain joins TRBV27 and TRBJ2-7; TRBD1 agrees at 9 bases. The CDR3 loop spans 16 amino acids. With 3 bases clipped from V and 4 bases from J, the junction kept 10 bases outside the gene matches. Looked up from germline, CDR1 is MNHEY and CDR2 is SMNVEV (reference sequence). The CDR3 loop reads CASSLGPGQGRYEQYF. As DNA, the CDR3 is TGTGCCAGCAGTTTGGGCCCCGGACAGGGGAGGTACGAGCAGTACTTC.

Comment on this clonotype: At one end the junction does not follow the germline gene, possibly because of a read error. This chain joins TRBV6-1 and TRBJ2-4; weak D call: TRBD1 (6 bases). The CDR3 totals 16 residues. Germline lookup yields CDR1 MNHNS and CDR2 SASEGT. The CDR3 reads CASTTGRILAKNIQHF. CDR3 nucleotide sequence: TGTGCCAGCACAACAGGGAGAATTCTAGCCAAAAACATTCAGCACTTC.

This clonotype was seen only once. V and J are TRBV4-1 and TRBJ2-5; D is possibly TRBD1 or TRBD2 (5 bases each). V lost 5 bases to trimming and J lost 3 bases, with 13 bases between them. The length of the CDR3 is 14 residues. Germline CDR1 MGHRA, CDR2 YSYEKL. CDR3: CASSNGDGKETQYF. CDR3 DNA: TGCGCCAGCAGCAACGGGGACGGGAAAGAGACCCAGTACTTC.